This note documents a single TCR beta chain sequence. Its antigen is unknown. The CDR3 spans 11 residues. V was cut by 7 bases and J by 5 bases, with 8 bases left in between. These data belong to a study of cytomegalovirus exposure and HLA in healthy donors. Findings of the study overall: According to a later analysis, most TCR beta chains associated with CMV appeared HLA-restricted.

PCR was performed using 60 Vbeta and 13 Jbeta primers. TCRdb's copy holds only in-frame clones and misses some; the assay was immunoSEQ multiplex PCR. Of 120,000 or so clones in the sample, about 75% were seen once. Material: PBMCs. This chain links TRBV23-1 with TRBJ1-1; no reliable D call. TRBV23-1 carries the ORF label, with uncertain function. The TCR originated in a middle-aged woman in good health and CMV-seropositive. Written as DNA, the CDR3 is TGCGCCAGCAAGACGGAGACTGAAGCTTTCTTT. Translation: CASKTETEAFF.